The 32 T cell receptor beta chains given below trace back to one sample, sequenced in a study of spatial heterogeneity in lung cancer. Time point given: sample taken at primary tumor resection. No cells were sorted before sequencing. The whole RNA sequenced was extracted from tumor, nontumor lung or frozen PBMC. TCRdb itself ran the 5' RACE reads through MiXCR, one entry per CDR3 protein. The table includes about 24,000 distinct CDR3 sequences, 2.5% to 4% detected once. This specimen consisted of PBMCs, obtained at surgery. These receptors were collected from a female donor with early-stage non-small cell lung cancer.

The chain uses TRBV7-2 and TRBJ2-3; TRBD2 aligns across 10 bases. CDR1 and CDR2 (germline): SGHTA, FQGNSA. J gave up 2 bases and V 5 bases, and 10 bases lay outside the gene matches. The CDR3 runs to 17 residues. CDR3 residues: CASSGPNSGRPTDTQYF. CDR3 sequence (DNA): TGTGCCAGCAGCGGCCCTAATAGCGGGAGGCCCACAGATACGCAGTATTTT.

This clonotype was counted ten times or more. J is TRBJ1-6 and V is TRBV6-1; 7 bases match TRBD1. Losses at the gene ends were 1 base for V and 9 bases for J; bases not matched to a gene: 6. This CDR3 region has 15 residues. Per germline, CDR1 MNHNS and CDR2 SASEGT. The CDR3 here is CASSEGYRGSSPLHF. CDR3 nucleotides: TGTGCCAGCAGTGAAGGATACAGGGGTAGTTCACCCCTCCACTTT.

This clonotype has only a few counts. The chain links TRBV7-9 to TRBJ2-2; unclear D gene. V lost 0 bases and J 0 bases, leaving 5 bases between the germline ends. CDR3 length: 15 amino acids. Germline V gene sequence: CDR1 SEHNR, CDR2 FQNEAQ (reference sequence). The CDR3 region has the DNA TGTGCCAGCAGCTTAGCGGGCCCGAACACCGGGGAGCTGTTTTTT. Its protein product is CASSLAGPNTGELFF.

This clonotype appeared a few times. J is TRBJ2-5 and V is TRBV20-1; tentative D call: TRBD2 (6 bases). CDR1 is DFQATT, CDR2 SNEGSKA, per germline (reference sequence). The CDR3 extends over 14 amino acids. V was shortened by 4 bases and J by 1 base, with 13 bases between the two germline ends. The CDR3 protein is CSANVGTRQETQYF. The CDR3 nucleotides read TGCAGTGCTAACGTAGGGACTCGCCAAGAGACCCAGTACTTC.

This clonotype was counted at least ten times. This rearrangement joins TRBV12-3 or TRBV12-4 to TRBJ2-7, with 10 bases that match TRBD2. The trim removed 6 bases at V and 1 base at J, leaving 6 bases unmatched. The CDR3 consists of 15 residues. The CDR3 coding sequence is TGTGCCAGCAGCCTAGCGGGAGTAGGATCCTACGAGCAGTACTTC. Amino acid sequence: CASSLAGVGSYEQYF.

In its sample, this clonotype was seen many times. V usage is TRBV27 and J usage is TRBJ2-3; D is possibly TRBD2 (8 bases). The CDR3 loop spans 15 amino acids. Germline V gene data show CDR1 as MNHEY and CDR2 as SMNVEV (reference sequence). V shed 6 bases and J shed 4 bases, with 17 bases lying between them. DNA of the CDR3: TGTGCCAGCAGAGACAGGGCGGGAGGTGCAGATACGCAGTATTTT. It is translated as CASRDRAGGADTQYF.

This clonotype was detected ten times or more. V and J are TRBV15 and TRBJ2-1; D is unresolved. V lost 4 bases and J 4 bases, leaving 5 bases between the germline ends. The CDR3 extends over 12 amino acids. The germline V gene has CDR1 LNHNV and CDR2 YYDKDF (reference sequence). CDR3 region: CATSILYNEQFF. CDR3 DNA: TGTGCCACCAGCATACTGTACAATGAGCAGTTCTTC.

This clonotype was recorded many times. The chain employs TRBV28 and TRBJ1-5; D remains ambiguous. This CDR3 is built from 13 residues. Germline assignment: CDR1 MDHEN and CDR2 SYDVKM. Deletions cut 6 bases from V and 7 bases from J, with 13 bases between. CDR3 protein: CASSSPRRQPQHF. The CDR3 DNA reads TGTGCCAGCAGCTCCCCAAGAAGACAGCCCCAGCATTTT.

This clonotype was seen many times. The chain combines TRBV6-1 with TRBJ2-2; 9 bases line up with TRBD2. The ends lost 0 bases at V and 7 bases at J; junction bases unmatched: 3. The CDR3 is 15 amino acids. The germline CDR1 and CDR2 sequences are MNHNS and SASEGT. The CDR3 coding sequence is TGTGCCAGCAGTGAAGCGGGACTAGCAAACGGGGAGCTGTTTTTT. This encodes CASSEAGLANGELFF.

This clonotype was found many times. V is TRBV7-8 and J is TRBJ1-3; weak D call: TRBD1 (5 bases). The germline CDR1 and CDR2 sequences are SGHVS and FQNEAQ. This CDR3 has 13 amino acids. V lost 6 bases and J lost 4, with 10 bases in between. This chain's CDR3 is CASRDRGGNTIYF. The CDR3 region has the DNA TGTGCCAGCAGAGACAGAGGCGGAAACACCATATATTTT.

This clonotype was counted many times. The rearrangement links TRBV5-1 to TRBJ1-1; no clear D. There are 13 residues in the CDR3. V was pared by 8 bases and J by 3 bases, with 14 bases between. Germline assignment: CDR1 SGHRS and CDR2 YFSETQ. The CDR3 is CASTDGGYTEAFF. The CDR3 nucleotides are TGCGCCAGTACCGATGGCGGGTACACTGAAGCTTTCTTT.

In its sample, this clonotype was seen many times. The chain uses TRBV20-1 and TRBJ2-1; 9 nucleotides match TRBD1. Germline V CDR1 and CDR2: DFQATT, SNEGSKA (reference sequence). The CDR3 is made up of 14 amino acids. The trim removed 6 bases at V and 7 bases at J, leaving 10 bases unmatched. DNA for the CDR3: TGCAGTGCCCGGTCTAGGACAGGGGTGAATGAGCAGTTCTTC. It translates to CSARSRTGVNEQFF.

The table lists this clonotype with many counts. This chain connects TRBV6-5 to TRBJ2-7; 7 bases match TRBD2. Looked up from germline, CDR1 is MNHEY and CDR2 is SVGAGI. The CDR3 consists of 15 residues. The trim removed 2 bases at V and 2 bases at J, leaving 6 bases unmatched. The CDR3 spells CASSYGQGGPYEQYF. In nucleotides, the CDR3 is TGTGCCAGCAGTTACGGGCAGGGAGGGCCCTACGAGCAGTACTTC.

There are many counts of this clonotype. J is TRBJ2-7 and V is TRBV4-1; D gene ambiguous. The V gene's germline CDR1 is MGHRA and CDR2 YSYEKL. CDR3 length: 13 amino acids. Trimming removed 2 bases from V and 0 bases from J, with 5 bases in between. Written as DNA, the CDR3 is TGCGCCAGCAGCCAAAGGAGCTCCTACGAGCAGTACTTC. Translated: CASSQRSSYEQYF.

At least ten counts were recorded for this clonotype. The chain joins TRBV28 to TRBJ2-7; TRBD1 aligns across 7 bases. The CDR3 runs 14 residues. With V trimmed by 3 bases and J by 0 bases, 2 bases remained unmatched. Germline V gene lookup returns CDR1 MDHEN and CDR2 SYDVKM. The CDR3, as DNA: TGTGCCAGCAGTTTGGCAGGGGGCTCCTACGAGCAGTACTTC. The encoded protein is CASSLAGGSYEQYF.

This clonotype was observed many times. The chain links TRBV10-3 to TRBJ2-1, with D perhaps matching TRBD1 or TRBD2 (5 bases each). The CDR3 is 13 amino acids. The V gene lost 4 bases and the J gene lost 4 bases, with 8 bases spanning the gap. CDR1 and CDR2 from the germline V gene are ENHRY and SYGVKD. Here the CDR3 reads CAISGDGYNEQFF. Written as DNA, the CDR3 is TGTGCCATCAGTGGGGACGGTTACAATGAGCAGTTCTTC.

The J gene is TRBJ1-3, the V gene TRBV10-2; D is possibly TRBD1 (6 bases). The germline CDR1 and CDR2 sequences are WSHSY and SAAADI. The CDR3 length is 16 residues. The ends were cut back, 3 bases at V and 0 bases at J, with 12 bases in the middle. CDR3 protein: CASSDSGHSSGNTIYF. The CDR3 DNA reads TGCGCCAGCAGTGATTCGGGACACAGCTCTGGAAACACCATATATTTT.

This clonotype was counted ten times or more. This chain links TRBV7-6 with TRBJ2-2; either TRBD1 or TRBD2 may supply D (5 bases each). Germline values: CDR1 SGHVS, CDR2 FNYEAQ. The ends were cut back, 3 bases at V and 4 bases at J, with 15 bases in the middle. The CDR3 extends over 16 amino acids. CDR3 sequence reads: CASSFLSTGGTGELFF. DNA of the CDR3: TGTGCCAGCAGCTTCCTGTCGACTGGGGGCACCGGGGAGCTGTTTTTT.

The genes are TRBV5-1 and TRBJ1-5, with D possibly TRBD1 on 5 matching bases. Germline assignment: CDR1 SGHRS and CDR2 YFSETQ. The CDR3 consists of 15 residues. V was trimmed by 1 base and J by 6 bases, leaving 14 bases between them. The CDR3 is CASSLSGAGGQPQHF. In nucleotides, the CDR3 is TGCGCCAGCAGCTTGTCCGGGGCGGGAGGTCAGCCCCAGCATTTT.

V and J are TRBV7-9 and TRBJ2-7; weak D call: TRBD1 (6 bases). CDR3 length equals 16 residues. V was cut by 1 base and J by 2 bases, with 15 bases left in between. CDR1 and CDR2 (germline): SEHNR, FQNEAQ (reference sequence). This CDR3 is CASSLGGHQPTYEQYF. CDR3 nucleotides: TGTGCCAGCAGCTTAGGGGGACATCAACCTACCTACGAGCAGTACTTC.

At least ten counts were recorded for this clonotype. The CDR3 region has the DNA TGTGCCAGCAGCTTAGAAGGCAGGTTCCAAGAGACCCAGTACTTC. Translation gives CASSLEGRFQETQYF. The gene calls are TRBV11-2 and TRBJ2-5, with D uncertain. Between the trimmed V and J ends, which lost 0 bases and 1 base, there was a span of 9 bases. The CDR3 length is 15 residues. The germline gives CDR1 SGHAT, CDR2 FQNNGV.

This clonotype has only a few counts. The chain uses TRBV14 and TRBJ1-4; no reliable D call. V dropped 5 bases and J dropped 7 bases, with 17 bases sitting between them. The CDR3 has 15 residues. Germline lookup yields CDR1 SGHDN and CDR2 FVKESK. The CDR3 nucleotides are TGTGCCAGCAGCACCCGGGCGAGGAATTTTGAAAAACTGTTTTTT. Protein product: CASSTRARNFEKLFF.

The chain recombines TRBV7-6 with TRBJ2-5; D might be TRBD2 (5 bases). Deletions cut 3 bases from V and 5 bases from J, with 22 bases between. The length of the CDR3 is 17 residues. The V gene's germline CDR1 is SGHVS and CDR2 FNYEAQ. CDR3 amino acids: CASSLSGKNPLWETQYF. The DNA for the CDR3 is TGTGCCAGCAGCTTGTCCGGGAAGAATCCCTTATGGGAGACCCAGTACTTC.

At least ten counts were recorded for this clonotype. The chain couples TRBV14 to TRBJ2-1; TRBD1 matches 8 bases. The V segment lost 4 bases and the J segment 3 bases; nucleotides outside the gene matches: 11. Germline assignment: CDR1 SGHDN and CDR2 FVKESK. This CDR3 contains 17 residues. The CDR3 region has the DNA TGTGCCAGCAGCCTGAACCCGGGGACAGGTAACTACAATGAGCAGTTCTTC. Its translation: CASSLNPGTGNYNEQFF.

In this sample, this clonotype turned up many times. The chain employs TRBV18 and TRBJ2-3; the D is unclear. The CDR3 runs to 13 residues. V was clipped by 2 bases and J by 1 base, with 4 bases between them. CDR1 is KGHSH and CDR2 is LQKENI in the germline V gene. The CDR3 DNA sequence: TGTGCCAGCTCACCAGAAGGCACAGATACGCAGTATTTT. Encoded protein: CASSPEGTDTQYF.

This clonotype has a count of ten or more. The CDR3 DNA sequence: TGTGCCAGCAGTCCCAGACAGGATAGGAACACTGAAGCTTTCTTT. Its translation: CASSPRQDRNTEAFF. The chain employs TRBV6-5 and TRBJ1-1, with D perhaps matching TRBD1 (6 bases). The germline gives CDR1 MNHEY, CDR2 SVGAGI. The CDR3 sequence is 15 residues long. Trimming cost V 5 bases and J 1 base, with 14 bases left between them.

This clonotype was found many times. The CDR3, as DNA: TGTGCCATCAGGGGACAGGCGAACACTGAAGCTTTCTTT. Encoded protein: CAIRGQANTEAFF. The V call is TRBV10-3, the J call TRBJ1-1, with 8 bases that match TRBD1. The CDR3 has 13 residues. Unmatched junction bases numbered 1, after V lost 6 bases and J lost 1 base. The germline gives CDR1 ENHRY, CDR2 SYGVKD.

The CDR3 region is CASSRSGGNEQFF. Here the CDR3 DNA reads TGTGCCAGCAGTCGGAGCGGGGGCAATGAGCAGTTCTTC. V and J are TRBV11-2 and TRBJ2-1, with 8 bases that match TRBD2. This CDR3 has 13 residues. Germline lookup yields CDR1 SGHAT and CDR2 FQNNGV. Trimming at V came to 6 bases and at J to 6 bases, leaving 4 bases not matched to a gene.

This clonotype occurred many times. The chain links TRBV5-4 to TRBJ1-1; 8 nucleotides line up with TRBD1. The ends lost 3 bases at V and 1 base at J; junction bases unmatched: 8. The germline V gene encodes CDR1 SGHNT and CDR2 YYREEE (reference sequence). The CDR3 sequence is 16 residues long. This CDR3 reads CASSSATGTGNTEAFF. Here the CDR3 DNA reads TGTGCCAGCAGCTCGGCAACCGGGACAGGGAACACTGAAGCTTTCTTT.

The table lists this clonotype with many counts. The chain carries TRBV10-2 and TRBJ2-1; the D is unclear. CDR3 length equals 11 residues. V lost 8 bases, J lost 6 bases, and 8 bases lay in between. The germline V gene has CDR1 WSHSY and CDR2 SAAADI. CDR3: CASSGFNEQFF. CDR3 nucleotides: TGCGCCAGCTCCGGGTTCAATGAGCAGTTCTTC.

This clonotype was detected ten times or more. The rearrangement links TRBV6-5 to TRBJ2-1, with a possible D match to TRBD1 (6 bases). The CDR3 covers 10 residues. V lost 10 bases to trimming and J lost 6 bases, with 7 bases between them. Germline V lookup: CDR1 MNHEY, CDR2 SVGAGI. The DNA for the CDR3 is TGTGCCACCAGGGGCAATGAGCAGTTCTTC. Translating it yields CATRGNEQFF.

This clonotype is a singleton in its sample. V gene TRBV25-1 combines with J gene TRBJ1-3; unclear D gene. From germline, CDR1 is MGHDK and CDR2 SYGVNS. V shed 5 bases and J shed 5 bases, with 4 bases lying between them. This CDR3 comprises 11 residues. In DNA form, the CDR3 reads TGTGCCAGCAGTCGGCGAAACACCATATATTTT. Its translation is CASSRRNTIYF. The complete variable domain, with remaining parts taken from reference TRBV25-1 and TRBJ1-3, reads EADIYQTPRYLVIGTGKKITLECSQTMGHDKMYWYQQDPGMELHLIHYSYGVNSTEKGDLSSESTVSRIRTEHFPLTLESARPSHTSQYLCASSRRNTIYFGEGSWLTVV.